Below, 20 T cell receptor beta chains from the same sample are listed, as sequenced in a study. The TRBV12-4/TRBJ1-2 clonotypes were amplified using barcode primers with ligated adaptors. TCRdb ran MiXCR on the multiplex PCR reads and lists one entry per CDR3 protein. The sample holds over a thousand distinct CDR3 sequences; roughly a quarter are singletons and the top ten take 5% to 6.5%. The source material was naive CD4+ T cells sorted from blood. Noted subset: naive CD4+ T cells, CD4+CD45RA+CD25-. These receptors were taken from a female donor with breast cancer.

In its sample, this clonotype ranks as large (0.1 to 1%). The V gene is TRBV12-3 or TRBV12-4, the J gene TRBJ1-2; maybe TRBD1 (5 bases). This CDR3 region has 11 residues. Trimming pared 9 bases from V and 2 bases from J, leaving 7 bases between. CDR3 region: CASSGNYGYTF. Here the CDR3 DNA reads TGTGCCAGTTCAGGGAACTATGGCTACACCTTC.

By share of the sample, this clonotype is medium-sized. CDR3 sequence (DNA): TGTGCCAGCAGGTCCGGAGGGGTGGGCTATGGCTACACCTTC. Protein product: CASRSGGVGYGYTF. The rearrangement joins TRBV12-3 or TRBV12-4 to TRBJ1-2; the D gene is possibly TRBD1 (5 bases). The CDR3 length is 14 residues. V lost 6 bases and J lost 4, with 15 bases in between.

This clonotype rates as medium-sized. The genes are TRBV12-3 or TRBV12-4 and TRBJ1-2; D call uncertain. Trimming cost V 0 bases and J 4 bases, with 15 bases left between them. This CDR3 has 16 amino acids. DNA of the CDR3: TGTGCCAGCAGTTTAGCGCTAATTAGTTTGAGCTATGGCTACACCTTC. It translates to CASSLALISLSYGYTF.

Relative to its sample, this clonotype is medium-sized (0.01 to 0.1%). V and J are TRBV12-3 or TRBV12-4 and TRBJ1-2, with no clear D. Trimming pared 10 bases from V and 13 bases from J, leaving 13 bases between. The CDR3 has 9 amino acids. CDR3 protein: CAIPDRGTF. In nucleotides, the CDR3 is TGTGCCATCCCAGACCGTGGCACCTTC.

The chain links TRBV12-3 or TRBV12-4 to TRBJ1-2; 7 bases are shared with TRBD1. The CDR3 has 12 amino acids. Trimming took 5 bases from V and 9 from J; bases not matched to a gene: 6. The CDR3 loop reads CASSATGRCYTF. CDR3 DNA sequence: TGTGCCAGCAGTGCGACAGGGAGGTGCTACACCTTC.

This clonotype is classed as medium-sized (0.01 to 0.1%). The chain links TRBV12-3 or TRBV12-4 to TRBJ1-2; tentatively, D is TRBD1 (6 bases). Deletions cut 1 base from V and 7 bases from J, with 7 bases between. The CDR3 consists of 12 residues. The CDR3 here is CASSLGTVGYTF. In DNA, the CDR3 is TGTGCCAGCAGTTTAGGGACAGTTGGCTACACCTTC.

Judged by abundance, this clonotype is medium-sized. V usage is TRBV12-3 or TRBV12-4 and J usage is TRBJ1-2, with D perhaps matching TRBD1 (6 bases). CDR3 size: 16 residues. The germline V and J ends were trimmed by 5 bases and 2 bases, with 18 bases remaining between them. The CDR3 reads CASSMLTGRGNYGYTF. The CDR3 bases are TGTGCCAGCAGTATGCTCACAGGGCGGGGAAACTATGGCTACACCTTC.

This chain connects TRBV12-3 or TRBV12-4 to TRBJ1-2; D is ambiguous. V lost 2 bases and J 0 bases, leaving 7 bases between the germline ends. The length of the CDR3 is 14 residues. Written as DNA, the CDR3 is TGTGCCAGCAGTTTAACAGTAGCTAACTATGGCTACACCTTC. Protein product: CASSLTVANYGYTF.

This clonotype was detected only a few times. This chain uses TRBV12-3 or TRBV12-4 with TRBJ1-2; no clear D. Trimming shortened V by 4 bases and J by 8 bases, and 8 bases separated the two germline ends. The CDR3 is 11 amino acids. CDR3 bases: TGTGCCAGCAGTTCGTGGGAGGGCTACACCTTC. It codes for CASSSWEGYTF.

By sample fraction, this clonotype is medium-sized (0.01 to 0.1%). This chain links TRBV12-3 or TRBV12-4 with TRBJ1-2; D unresolved. This CDR3 region has 11 residues. V gave up 2 bases and J gave up 7 bases, with 5 bases separating them. In DNA form, the CDR3 reads TGTGCCAGCAGTTTAAGTCTTGGCTACACCTTC. It yields the protein CASSLSLGYTF.

In this sample, this clonotype turned up a few times. The J gene is TRBJ1-2, the V gene TRBV12-3 or TRBV12-4; TRBD1 matches at 8 bases. J gave up 4 bases and V 6 bases, and 10 bases lay outside the gene matches. CDR3 size: 15 residues. CDR3 protein: CASRPADRVTYGYTF. DNA of the CDR3: TGTGCCAGCAGACCGGCGGACAGGGTAACCTATGGCTACACCTTC.

Relative to its sample, this clonotype is large (0.1 to 1%). The CDR3: CASSRGGDYGYTF. In DNA, the CDR3 is TGTGCCAGCAGCAGAGGCGGAGACTATGGCTACACCTTC. The genes are TRBV12-3 or TRBV12-4 and TRBJ1-2; no firm D call. V shed 6 bases and J shed 3 bases, with 11 bases lying between them. This CDR3 is 13 amino acids long.

This clonotype is medium-sized by share. This chain links TRBV12-3 or TRBV12-4 with TRBJ1-2; 7 nucleotides agree with TRBD1. The CDR3 is 14 residues long. The V gene end was trimmed by 6 bases and the J gene end by 0 bases; junction bases not matched to a gene: 4. CDR3 residues: CASRRQGANYGYTF. In DNA form, the CDR3 reads TGTGCCAGCAGGCGACAGGGAGCTAACTATGGCTACACCTTC.

This sequence joins TRBV12-3 or TRBV12-4 and TRBJ1-2; D unresolved. With 6 bases removed from V and 4 bases from J, the gap between germline ends came to 15 bases. The CDR3 spans 14 residues. The DNA of the CDR3 is TGTGCCAGCAGCGGACGGGCGGGAGGCTATGGCTACACCTTC. It encodes CASSGRAGGYGYTF.

The chain uses TRBV12-3 or TRBV12-4 and TRBJ1-2; 7 positions match TRBD1. The CDR3 is 17 amino acids. With 6 bases clipped from V and 0 bases from J, the junction kept 13 bases outside the gene matches. The CDR3 reads CASRNLTGDSANYGYTF. CDR3 coding DNA: TGTGCCAGCAGAAATTTAACAGGGGATTCGGCTAACTATGGCTACACCTTC.

The chain couples TRBV12-3 or TRBV12-4 to TRBJ1-2; 8 nucleotides match TRBD1. The CDR3 loop spans 13 amino acids. The V and J ends lost 6 bases and 8 bases, in that order; junction bases with no gene match: 8. CDR3 coding DNA: TGTGCCAGCAGCCGGACAGGGCTTTGGGGCTACACCTTC. This translates into CASSRTGLWGYTF.

The count of this clonotype is one. The chain joins TRBV12-3 or TRBV12-4 to TRBJ1-2, with a tentative D call TRBD1 (5 bases). V was pared by 7 bases and J by 6 bases, with 6 bases between. The CDR3 totals 10 residues. The CDR3 DNA sequence: TGTGCCAGCACAGGGAATGGCTACACCTTC. As protein: CASTGNGYTF.

This chain connects TRBV12-3 or TRBV12-4 to TRBJ1-2; D unresolved. The V gene lost 7 bases and the J gene lost 4 bases, with 19 bases spanning the gap. The CDR3 contains 15 residues. CDR3 region: CASTLSVSWGYGYTF. DNA for the CDR3: TGTGCCAGCACCCTGTCCGTCTCATGGGGCTATGGCTACACCTTC.

By share, this clonotype ranks as medium-sized (0.01 to 0.1%). The chain recombines TRBV12-3 or TRBV12-4 with TRBJ1-2, with D unresolved. The CDR3 covers 13 residues. Deletions cut 6 bases from V and 1 base from J, with 9 bases between. The CDR3 sequence is CASSQTVNYGYTF. The CDR3 DNA reads TGTGCCAGCAGCCAAACAGTTAACTATGGCTACACCTTC.

This clonotype is deemed medium-sized (0.01 to 0.1%). V is TRBV12-3 or TRBV12-4 and J is TRBJ1-2; the D gene is possibly TRBD1 (5 bases). Trimming stripped 1 base from V and 2 bases from J, with 8 bases between. The CDR3 spans 14 residues. CDR3 nucleotide sequence: TGTGCCAGCAGTTTAGGGGCAGGGAACTATGGCTACACCTTC. This gives the protein CASSLGAGNYGYTF.